This TCR beta chain appears in the sequencing data of a study of OX40 agonist ivuxolimab in advanced cancers. Libraries were prepared by immunoSEQ multiplex PCR; TCRdb keeps only in-frame clonotypes and omits some of them. The profile covers 80,000 or so clones, with roughly nine tenths appearing a single time and approximately 8.4% taken by the ten largest. Germline V lookup: CDR1 SEHNR, CDR2 FQNEAQ (reference sequence). The trim removed 4 bases at V and 6 bases at J, leaving 14 bases unmatched. The CDR3 length is 19 residues. The chain uses TRBV7-9 and TRBJ2-1, with 14 bases aligning to TRBD2. This receptor was obtained from an adult with an advanced solid tumor such as melanoma, head and neck, liver or kidney cancer. Sample: CD4+ or CD8+ T cells sorted from blood, taken in a trial of the OX40 agonist ivuxolimab. The CDR3 loop reads CASSSSTSGRASTRNEQFF. Written as DNA, the CDR3 is TGTGCCAGCAGCTCTTCGACTAGCGGGAGGGCCTCTACACGCAATGAGCAGTTCTTC.